The 22 T cell receptor beta chains listed next were all sequenced from one sample in a study of cytomegalovirus exposure and HLA in healthy donors. Some clones are missing from TCRdb's copy, which holds only in-frame ones; the method was immunoSEQ multiplex PCR. The sample contains 130,000 to 150,000 clones, 90% to 95% of which appear only once. The material sequenced was PBMCs. Receptors originate from a man aged 18 to 35 in good health and CMV-seronegative.

The genes are TRBV29-1 and TRBJ1-2; TRBD1 aligns across 8 bases. Germline values: CDR1 SQVTM, CDR2 ANQGSEA. The V gene end was trimmed by 5 bases and the J gene end by 5 bases; junction bases not matched to a gene: 7. The CDR3 loop spans 13 amino acids. The CDR3 sequence: CSVLGTGRYGYTF. The CDR3, as DNA: TGCAGCGTTTTAGGGACAGGCCGATATGGCTACACCTTC.

The chain joins TRBV10-1 to TRBJ2-3; the match to TRBD2 covers 8 bases. With V trimmed by 7 bases and J by 8 bases, 20 bases remained unmatched. The CDR3 runs to 17 residues. Germline V gene lookup returns CDR1 WNHNN and CDR2 SYGVQD (reference sequence). CDR3 sequence: CASIDSLLAGPSCTQYF. CDR3 nucleotides: TGCGCCAGCATAGATTCACTGTTAGCGGGGCCATCATGTACGCAGTATTTT.

The V gene is TRBV10-3, the J gene TRBJ1-2; D gene uncertain. CDR1 is ENHRY and CDR2 is SYGVKD in the germline V gene. The CDR3 contains 12 residues. V dropped 2 bases and J dropped 3 bases, with 4 bases sitting between them. CDR3 sequence: CAISEGDYGYTF. The CDR3 nucleotides read TGTGCCATCAGTGAGGGAGACTATGGCTACACCTTC.

The chain joins TRBV10-3 to TRBJ1-1, with D unresolved. The CDR3 is made up of 14 amino acids. V lost 2 bases, J lost 2 bases, and 9 bases lay in between. Germline values: CDR1 ENHRY, CDR2 SYGVKD. The CDR3 here is CAISETELNTEAFF. The CDR3 DNA reads as TGTGCCATCAGTGAGACGGAGTTAAACACTGAAGCTTTCTTT.

The V call is TRBV27, the J call TRBJ1-5, with a tentative D call TRBD1 (6 bases). Trimming removed 5 bases at V and 4 bases at J, with 6 bases between. The CDR3 runs 12 residues. CDR1 MNHEY and CDR2 SMNVEV come from the germline V gene (reference sequence). The DNA of the CDR3 is TGTGCCAGCAGTACAGGGAATCAGCCCCAGCATTTT. This encodes CASSTGNQPQHF.

The chain carries TRBV12-5 and TRBJ1-1, with D perhaps TRBD1 (5 bases). CDR3 size: 16 residues. CDR1 is LGHNT and CDR2 is FRNRAP in the germline V gene. The V end was cut by 0 bases, the J end by 0 bases, with 11 bases between. The CDR3 reads CASGLVAGYMNTEAFF. The DNA of the CDR3 is TGTGCTAGTGGTTTGGTGGCAGGGTATATGAACACTGAAGCTTTCTTT. Looking up the rest from reference TRBV12-5 and TRBJ1-1 gives the full variable domain: DARVTQTPRHKVTEMGQEVTMRCQPILGHNTVFWYRQTMMQGLELLAYFRNRAPLDDSGMPKDRFSAEMPDATLATLKIQPSEPRDSAVYFCASGLVAGYMNTEAFFGQGTRLTVV.

This clone has more than one count but fewer than ten. The chain couples TRBV10-3 to TRBJ2-7; 12 nucleotides agree with TRBD2. V shed 4 bases and J 9 bases; nucleotides not matched to a gene: 4. The CDR3 contains 13 residues. From germline, CDR1 is ENHRY and CDR2 SYGVKD. CDR3 DNA: TGTGCCATCAGTGGGACTAGCGGGGCTTGGCAGTACGTC. It translates to CAISGTSGAWQYV.

Turning to this clone: Its ends do not fully match the called genes, so a read error is possible. The chain uses TRBV5-1 and TRBJ1-6; no clear D gene. Germline CDR1 is SGHRS and CDR2 is YFSETQ. This CDR3 comprises 12 residues. The CDR3 DNA sequence: TGCGCCAGCAGCTCCAATAATTCACCCCTCCACTTT. Translated: CASSSNNSPLHF.

The chain recombines TRBV7-3 with TRBJ1-1; 8 bases align to TRBD1. The CDR3 is 17 residues long. V lost 2 bases and J lost 3; bases outside the gene matches: 11. Germline CDR1 is SGHTA and CDR2 is FQGTGA. CDR3 residues: CASSLRGQVLRDTEAFF. The CDR3 DNA reads as TGTGCCAGCAGCTTACGGGGACAGGTCTTGAGGGACACTGAAGCTTTCTTT.

The gene calls are TRBV11-3 and TRBJ2-1, with TRBD2 matching 7 bases. The V gene's germline CDR1 is SGHNT and CDR2 YENEEA. This CDR3 is 17 amino acids long. Trimming took 2 bases from V and 7 from J; bases not matched to a gene: 14. The CDR3 bases are TGTGCCAGCAGCTTACGAATCGGGGGAGGGCCTTATAATGAGCAGTTCTTC. This gives the protein CASSLRIGGGPYNEQFF.

The chain links TRBV2 to TRBJ1-4; tentative D call: TRBD1 (5 bases). The CDR3 totals 15 residues. V was cut by 7 bases and J by 8 bases, with 20 bases left in between. Germline CDR1 reads SNHLY; CDR2 reads FYNNEI. The CDR3 is CASIEHPGGGEKLFF. In DNA form, the CDR3 reads TGTGCCAGCATCGAACACCCTGGGGGAGGGGAAAAACTGTTTTTT. The full variable domain, with the rest looked up from reference TRBV2 and TRBJ1-4, is EPEVTQTPSHQVTQMGQEVILRCVPISNHLYFYWYRQILGQKVEFLVSFYNNEISEKSEIFDDQFSVERPDGSNFTLKIRSTKLEDSAMYFCASIEHPGGGEKLFFGSGTQLSVL.

This sequence joins TRBV5-8 and TRBJ1-5; D call uncertain. The V end lost 4 bases, the J end lost 3 bases, and 11 bases lay between the germline ends. In germline, CDR1 is SGHTS, CDR2 YDEGEE. CDR3 size: 14 residues. In DNA form, the CDR3 reads TGTGCCAGCAGCGCCCCAGGCCCCAATCAGCCCCAGCATTTT. It codes for CASSAPGPNQPQHF.

The chain has TRBV18 and TRBJ1-5; D is possibly TRBD1 (6 bases). Germline CDR1 and CDR2: KGHSH and LQKENI. Trimming left V 4 bases short and J 5 bases short, with 15 bases between. The CDR3 contains 15 residues. The CDR3 DNA sequence: TGTGCCAGCTCACTCACAGGGAAATCTGATCAGCCCCAGCATTTT. Protein: CASSLTGKSDQPQHF.

The gene calls are TRBV6-1 and TRBJ1-5; 7 bases align to TRBD1. CDR3 length: 15 residues. The junction had 2 bases not matched to a gene; V was cut back by 1 base and J by 2 bases. In germline, CDR1 is MNHNS, CDR2 SASEGT. The chain's CDR3 is CASSEVGQRNQPQHF. The CDR3 DNA reads as TGTGCCAGCAGTGAAGTGGGACAGCGCAATCAGCCCCAGCATTTT.

This rearrangement joins TRBV19 to TRBJ2-3; D remains unclear. Per germline, CDR1 LNHDA and CDR2 SQIVND (reference sequence). The CDR3 spans 11 residues. V was shortened by 5 bases and J by 9 bases, with 9 bases between the two germline ends. The CDR3 is CASSEQRTQYF. The CDR3 region has the DNA TGTGCCAGTAGTGAGCAGAGGACGCAGTATTTT.

The rearrangement joins TRBV7-8 to TRBJ2-5, with 7 positions matching TRBD1. Germline V CDR1 and CDR2: SGHVS, FQNEAQ. Unmatched junction bases numbered 5, after V lost 5 bases and J lost 5 bases. The CDR3 loop spans 13 amino acids. CDR3 protein: CASSLGTAETQYF. In nucleotides, the CDR3 is TGTGCCAGCAGCCTCGGGACAGCGGAGACCCAGTACTTC. The full variable domain, its missing parts supplied by reference TRBV7-8 and TRBJ2-5, is GAGVSQSPRYKVAKRGQDVALRCDPISGHVSLFWYQQALGQGPEFLTYFQNEAQLDKSGLPSDRFFAERPEGSVSTLKIQRTQQEDSAVYLCASSLGTAETQYFGPGTRLLVL.

This clone was seen once. The J gene is TRBJ1-1, the V gene TRBV5-4; weak D call: TRBD1 (6 bases). V lost 0 bases and J lost 10, with 19 bases in between. Germline V gene sequence: CDR1 SGHNT, CDR2 YYREEE (reference sequence). The length of the CDR3 is 15 residues. CDR3 amino acids: CASSLGGQGGLRAFF. CDR3 nucleotides: TGTGCCAGCAGCTTGGGGGGGCAGGGCGGTCTGCGAGCTTTCTTT.

The chain employs TRBV6-1 and TRBJ2-7, with 13 positions matching TRBD2. V shed 4 bases and J 2 bases; nucleotides not matched to a gene: 2. Germline lookup yields CDR1 MNHNS and CDR2 SASEGT. The CDR3 sequence is 15 residues long. This chain's CDR3 is CASSAGLAGTYEQYV. Here the CDR3 DNA reads TGTGCCAGCAGTGCGGGACTAGCGGGAACCTACGAGCAGTACGTC.

This chain joins TRBV5-1 and TRBJ2-3; D is perhaps TRBD1 (5 bases). Germline CDR1 reads SGHRS; CDR2 reads YFSETQ. This CDR3 has 12 amino acids. V was trimmed by 4 bases and J by 6 bases, leaving 9 bases between them. CDR3 DNA sequence: TGCGCCAGCAGCGGGGCGACGGATACGCAGTATTTT. The encoded protein is CASSGATDTQYF.

The chain recombines TRBV7-2 with TRBJ1-3, with a tentative D call TRBD1 (6 bases). V was pared by 4 bases and J by 7 bases, with 14 bases between. The germline V gene has CDR1 SGHTA and CDR2 FQGNSA. This CDR3 is 14 amino acids long. CDR3 region: CASSSRPRGNTIYF. In DNA form, the CDR3 reads TGTGCCAGCAGCTCGCGCCCGAGGGGGAACACCATATATTTT.

The chain carries TRBV7-6 and TRBJ1-1; the D gene is possibly TRBD1 (5 bases). Germline V lookup: CDR1 SGHVS, CDR2 FNYEAQ. V was shortened by 6 bases and J by 5 bases, with 25 bases between the two germline ends. The length of the CDR3 is 17 residues. The CDR3 sequence: CASRTLSGGDLRTEAFF. As DNA, the CDR3 is TGTGCCAGCAGAACCCTATCCGGGGGGGATCTGAGGACTGAAGCTTTCTTT.

The chain is built from TRBV19 and TRBJ2-3, with unresolved D. Trimming removed 7 bases at V and 0 bases at J, with 8 bases between. The germline V gene encodes CDR1 LNHDA and CDR2 SQIVND (reference sequence). The CDR3 is 13 residues long. CDR3: CASTYTSTDTQYF. The CDR3 DNA sequence: TGTGCCAGTACGTACACCAGCACAGATACGCAGTATTTT.